This TCR beta chain was recovered during a study of cytomegalovirus exposure and HLA in healthy donors. Turning to the study itself: A prior study identified approximately 110 million unique TCR beta sequences from roughly 180 million T cells.

PCR was performed using 60 Vbeta and 13 Jbeta primers. The repertoire was sequenced with immunoSEQ multiplex PCR; TCRdb's copy has only in-frame clones and lacks some. The table records more than 110,000 clones, approximately 73% of them present only once. CDR3 size: 17 residues. Germline trimming cut 7 bases from V and 5 bases from J; bases unmatched to any gene: 16. Germline lookup yields CDR1 SQVTM and CDR2 ANQGSEA. This clonotype was sampled from a woman between 40 and 50 years old in good health and CMV-seronegative. This chain joins TRBV29-1 and TRBJ2-2, with 10 bases fitting TRBD1. The source material was PBMCs. CDR3 coding DNA: TGCAGCGCTACCACCATCCCGGGACAGGGGTATACCGGGGAGCTGTTTTTT. Amino acids: CSATTIPGQGYTGELFF.